These 12 T cell receptor beta chains were all obtained from the same sample, sequenced in a study of OX40 agonist ivuxolimab in advanced cancers. Data came from immunoSEQ multiplex PCR; TCRdb stores just in-frame clones and leaves some out. The sample contains approximately 69,000 clones, around 88% of which appear only once. The source was CD4+ or CD8+ T cells sorted from blood, collected in a trial of the OX40 agonist ivuxolimab. Receptors originate from an adult with an advanced solid tumor such as melanoma, head and neck, liver or kidney cancer.

In its sample, this clone was seen a few times. This sequence joins TRBV5-4 and TRBJ2-7; 8 bases are a match to TRBD2. The J segment lost 1 base and the V segment lost 4 bases, leaving 10 bases of the junction unmatched. This CDR3 comprises 16 residues. The germline gives CDR1 SGHNT, CDR2 YYREEE (reference sequence). The CDR3 DNA reads TGTGCCAGCAGCACCCGGGGGGGGTCGGCGTCCTACGAGCAGTACTTC. Translation gives CASSTRGGSASYEQYF.

V usage is TRBV6-1 and J usage is TRBJ2-7; 7 bases match TRBD2. Unmatched junction bases numbered 6, after V lost 3 bases and J lost 4 bases. This CDR3 comprises 14 residues. From germline, CDR1 is MNHNS and CDR2 SASEGT. The CDR3 nucleotides read TGTGCCAGCAGTGAGGGAGGGAGCGGGTACGAGCAGTACTTC. Encoded protein: CASSEGGSGYEQYF.

The V gene is TRBV19, the J gene TRBJ2-5, with D maybe TRBD1 (6 bases). V gave up 2 bases and J gave up 2 bases, with 21 bases separating them. The CDR3 contains 18 residues. Germline V gene data show CDR1 as LNHDA and CDR2 as SQIVND (reference sequence). CDR3 amino acids: CASSIRSGGQGGQETQYF. The CDR3 region has the DNA TGTGCCAGTAGTATACGGTCTGGTGGTCAAGGGGGACAAGAGACCCAGTACTTC.

The rearrangement links TRBV6-5 to TRBJ1-1, with TRBD1 matching over 9 bases. The CDR3 has 16 amino acids. The germline V gene has CDR1 MNHEY and CDR2 SVGAGI. J lost 5 bases, V lost 4 bases, and 11 bases had no gene match. Here the CDR3 reads CASSSHNRGQGTEAFF. The CDR3 DNA reads TGTGCCAGCAGTTCTCATAACAGGGGGCAGGGGACTGAAGCTTTCTTT.

This chain links TRBV6-5 with TRBJ2-3; 10 bases are shared with TRBD2. The ends lost 2 bases at V and 5 bases at J; junction bases unmatched: 4. CDR3 length equals 15 residues. CDR1 and CDR2 from the germline V gene are MNHEY and SVGAGI. The CDR3 coding sequence is TGTGCCAGCAGTTACATCGGACTAGCGGAAGATACGCAGTATTTT. It specifies CASSYIGLAEDTQYF.

The V and J genes are TRBV5-1 and TRBJ2-6; D not certain. Germline-derived CDR1 and CDR2 are SGHRS and YFSETQ. This CDR3 is 16 amino acids long. Trimming stripped 1 base from V and 0 bases from J, with 8 bases between. In DNA form, the CDR3 reads TGCGCCAGCAGCTTGACCTCGAACTCTGGGGCCAACGTCCTGACTTTC. As protein: CASSLTSNSGANVLTF.

This chain uses TRBV28 with TRBJ2-7, with a possible D match to TRBD1 (5 bases). The CDR3 extends over 15 amino acids. Germline CDR1 and CDR2: MDHEN and SYDVKM. Trimming shortened V by 3 bases and J by 3 bases, and 15 bases separated the two germline ends. This CDR3 is CASSFTRTPNYEQYF. In nucleotides, the CDR3 is TGTGCCAGCAGTTTTACCCGGACACCTAACTACGAGCAGTACTTC.

V is TRBV15 and J is TRBJ2-4, with TRBD2 as a possible D gene (6 bases). Germline loops: CDR1 LNHNV, CDR2 YYDKDF (reference sequence). V dropped 0 bases and J dropped 9 bases, with 18 bases sitting between them. The CDR3 totals 16 residues. As DNA, the CDR3 is TGTGCCACCAGCAGAGACGCCCAGCACGGGGGTAGCATTCAGTACTTC. Its translation: CATSRDAQHGGSIQYF.

This chain connects TRBV7-9 to TRBJ1-1, with D possibly matching TRBD1 (5 bases). CDR1 SEHNR and CDR2 FQNEAQ come from the germline V gene (reference sequence). CDR3 size: 15 residues. V lost 0 bases, J lost 0 bases, and 8 bases lay in between. CDR3 DNA: TGTGCCAGCAGCTTAGCGCAAGGGGTGAACACTGAAGCTTTCTTT. Protein product: CASSLAQGVNTEAFF.

The chain has TRBV2 and TRBJ1-1; D gene ambiguous. Germline CDR1 is SNHLY and CDR2 is FYNNEI. CDR3 length: 14 amino acids. Trimming shortened V by 4 bases and J by 2 bases, and 11 bases separated the two germline ends. The CDR3 region is CASSATKPNTEAFF. DNA for the CDR3: TGTGCCAGCAGTGCGACTAAACCAAACACTGAAGCTTTCTTT. The complete variable domain, with remaining parts taken from reference TRBV2 and TRBJ1-1, reads EPEVTQTPSHQVTQMGQEVILRCVPISNHLYFYWYRQILGQKVEFLVSFYNNEISEKSEIFDDQFSVERPDGSNFTLKIRSTKLEDSAMYFCASSATKPNTEAFFGQGTRLTVV.

The chain joins TRBV5-1 to TRBJ2-5, with D possibly matching TRBD1 (7 bases). The J call may be incorrect, as the DNA end agrees better with TRBJ2-7. CDR3 size: 14 residues. CDR1 and CDR2 (germline): SGHRS, YFSETQ. The CDR3 loop is CASSESSGGYEQYF. The CDR3, as DNA: TGCGCCAGCAGCGAAAGTTCAGGGGGGTACGAGCAGTACTTC.

V gene TRBV2 combines with J gene TRBJ1-4, with 10 bases lining up with TRBD1. In germline, CDR1 is SNHLY, CDR2 FYNNEI. With 1 base clipped from V and 8 bases from J, the junction kept 4 bases outside the gene matches. CDR3 length: 15 residues. The CDR3 sequence: CASSEGDRGGEKLFF. DNA of the CDR3: TGTGCCAGCAGTGAAGGGGACAGGGGCGGAGAAAAACTGTTTTTT.